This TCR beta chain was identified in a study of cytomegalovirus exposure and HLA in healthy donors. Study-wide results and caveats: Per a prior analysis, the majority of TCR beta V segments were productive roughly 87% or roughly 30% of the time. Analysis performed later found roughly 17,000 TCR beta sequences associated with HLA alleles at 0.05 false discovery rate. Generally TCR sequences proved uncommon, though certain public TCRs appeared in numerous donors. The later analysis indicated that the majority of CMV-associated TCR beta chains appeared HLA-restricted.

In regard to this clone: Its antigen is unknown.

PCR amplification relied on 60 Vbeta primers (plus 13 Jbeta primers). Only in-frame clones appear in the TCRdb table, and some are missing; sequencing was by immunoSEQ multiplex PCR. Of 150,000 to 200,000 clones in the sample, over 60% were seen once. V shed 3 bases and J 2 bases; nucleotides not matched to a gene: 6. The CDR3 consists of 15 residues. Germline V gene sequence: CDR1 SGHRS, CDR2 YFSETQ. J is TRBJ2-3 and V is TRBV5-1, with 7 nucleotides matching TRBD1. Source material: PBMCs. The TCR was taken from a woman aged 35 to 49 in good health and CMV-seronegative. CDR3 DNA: TGCGCCAGCAGCTACCGACAGGGAGACACAGATACGCAGTATTTT. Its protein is CASSYRQGDTDTQYF.